These 9 T cell receptor beta chains came from one sample sequenced in a study of cytomegalovirus exposure and HLA in healthy donors. 13 Jbeta primers and 60 Vbeta primers were used for the PCR. Data came from immunoSEQ multiplex PCR; TCRdb stores just in-frame clones and leaves some out. The table includes about 110,000 clones, about 81% detected once. What was sequenced was PBMCs. The receptors originated from a young man in good health and CMV-seropositive.

This chain uses TRBV2 with TRBJ1-2; 9 bases align to TRBD1. Trimming at V came to 1 base and at J to 8 bases, leaving 5 bases not matched to a gene. CDR3 length equals 14 residues. The germline gives CDR1 SNHLY, CDR2 FYNNEI. CDR3 sequence reads: CASSEGRDRAGYTF. The DNA of the CDR3 is TGTGCCAGCAGTGAAGGGAGGGACAGGGCGGGCTACACCTTC. The full variable domain, its missing parts supplied by reference TRBV2 and TRBJ1-2, is EPEVTQTPSHQVTQMGQEVILRCVPISNHLYFYWYRQILGQKVEFLVSFYNNEISEKSEIFDDQFSVERPDGSNFTLKIRSTKLEDSAMYFCASSEGRDRAGYTFGSGTRLTVV.

The V gene is TRBV5-6, the J gene TRBJ1-1; D may be TRBD1 (5 bases). Per the germline V gene, CDR1 is SGHDT and CDR2 is YYEEEE. The ends were cut back, 4 bases at V and 1 base at J, with 14 bases in the middle. This CDR3 comprises 15 residues. The CDR3 loop is CASSDWSRANTEAFF. Written as DNA, the CDR3 is TGTGCCAGCAGCGACTGGTCCAGGGCGAACACTGAAGCTTTCTTT.

V usage is TRBV2 and J usage is TRBJ1-2, with a tentative D call TRBD1 (5 bases). In germline, CDR1 is SNHLY, CDR2 FYNNEI. V lost 1 base to trimming and J lost 3 bases, with 12 bases between them. The length of the CDR3 is 15 residues. The DNA for the CDR3 is TGTGCCAGCAGTGAAGGCTGGGGCAAGGACTATGGCTACACCTTC. It is translated as CASSEGWGKDYGYTF.

The chain recombines TRBV15 with TRBJ1-4; no clear D. Germline lookup yields CDR1 LNHNV and CDR2 YYDKDF (reference sequence). Trimming took 3 bases from V and 3 from J, leaving 8 bases between them. The CDR3 is 14 amino acids. In DNA, the CDR3 is TGTGCCACCAGCAGGGGCAGTTCTAATGAAAAACTGTTTTTT. Amino acids: CATSRGSSNEKLFF.

This chain links TRBV2 with TRBJ2-3; D possibly corresponds to TRBD1 (6 bases). V gave up 6 bases and J gave up 2 bases, with 15 bases separating them. Germline-derived CDR1 and CDR2 are SNHLY and FYNNEI. The CDR3 consists of 15 residues. The CDR3 sequence: CASRKQGTNTDTQYF. DNA of the CDR3: TGTGCCAGCAGGAAACAGGGAACAAACACAGATACGCAGTATTTT.

V and J are TRBV5-1 and TRBJ2-1; TRBD1 is a possible D gene (6 bases). The germline V gene has CDR1 SGHRS and CDR2 YFSETQ. Trimming stripped 3 bases from V and 6 bases from J, with 16 bases between. This CDR3 is 15 amino acids long. This CDR3 reads CASSSTFRGGNEQFF. CDR3 sequence (DNA): TGCGCCAGCAGCTCTACCTTTCGAGGGGGCAATGAGCAGTTCTTC.

This clone was found once. The chain links TRBV11-3 to TRBJ2-4; possible D gene TRBD1, 5 bases. This CDR3 contains 14 residues. Germline V CDR1 and CDR2: SGHNT, YENEEA. V lost 0 bases and J lost 6, with 9 bases in between. The CDR3: CASSLEGAANIQYF. The CDR3 DNA follows: TGTGCCAGCAGCTTAGAAGGGGCCGCAAACATTCAGTACTTC.

This clone was counted a single time. The chain is built from TRBV6-5 and TRBJ1-5, with D perhaps TRBD1 (6 bases). The CDR3 covers 14 residues. Deletions cut 2 bases from V and 10 bases from J, with 15 bases between. The germline V gene has CDR1 MNHEY and CDR2 SVGAGI. CDR3 coding DNA: TGTGCCAGCAGTTACATGGGGGCCTCGGGACCCCAGCATTTT. It yields the protein CASSYMGASGPQHF.

This chain joins TRBV7-3 and TRBJ2-1, with D possibly TRBD2 on 6 matching bases. The length of the CDR3 is 18 residues. CDR1 is SGHTA, CDR2 FQGTGA, per germline. With 5 bases removed from V and 4 bases from J, the gap between germline ends came to 24 bases. The CDR3 DNA reads TGTGCCAGCAGCCCGATTGTTGTAGCGGCCGGCAGGTACAATGAGCAGTTCTTC. This gives the protein CASSPIVVAAGRYNEQFF.